These 30 T cell receptor beta chains were sequenced from one sample in a study of OX40 agonist ivuxolimab in advanced cancers. Sequencing used immunoSEQ multiplex PCR; TCRdb keeps in-frame clones, though not all of them. This sample yields about 66,000 clones, of which 86% are seen a single time; about 8.2% belongs to the top ten. The sample here was CD4+ or CD8+ T cells sorted from blood, taken in a trial of the OX40 agonist ivuxolimab. The receptors were gathered from an adult with an advanced solid tumor such as melanoma, head and neck, liver or kidney cancer.

The V and J genes are TRBV5-1 and TRBJ1-6, with 7 positions matching TRBD1. This CDR3 is 16 amino acids long. V gave up 0 bases and J gave up 13 bases; unmatched junction bases: 13. Looked up from germline, CDR1 is SGHRS and CDR2 is YFSETQ. As DNA, the CDR3 is TGCGCCAGCAGCTTGGATACAGGGGCGCCCTCCCCCCCCCTCCACTTT. Protein: CASSLDTGAPSPPLHF.

The J gene is TRBJ2-1, the V gene TRBV18, with 13 bases fitting TRBD2. CDR1 and CDR2 (germline): KGHSH, LQKENI. This CDR3 has 16 residues. V gave up 6 bases and J gave up 7 bases; unmatched junction bases: 9. CDR3: CASSLPGLAGLNEQFF. The CDR3 DNA reads as TGTGCCAGCTCCCTCCCGGGACTAGCGGGGTTGAATGAGCAGTTCTTC.

The V gene is TRBV11-3, the J gene TRBJ2-3; TRBD2 aligns across 10 bases. From germline, CDR1 is SGHNT and CDR2 YENEEA. The ends lost 5 bases at V and 5 bases at J; junction bases unmatched: 7. The CDR3 totals 15 residues. The CDR3 DNA sequence: TGTGCCAGCAGCCGACGAGCGGGGGGGATAGATACGCAGTATTTT. Its translation: CASSRRAGGIDTQYF.

With regard to this clone: An end of the junction differs from the germline gene, which may be a read error. J is TRBJ2-7 and V is TRBV7-2; D is unclear. CDR1 and CDR2 (germline): SGHTA, FQGNSA. The CDR3 sequence is 15 residues long. The CDR3 reads CATSLRAESTYEQYF. The CDR3 DNA is TGTGCCACCAGCTTGCGCGCGGAATCCACCTACGAGCAGTACTTC.

This clone appeared a few times. The chain combines TRBV14 with TRBJ1-2; tentatively, D is TRBD1 (6 bases). The CDR3 length is 11 residues. Germline V lookup: CDR1 SGHDN, CDR2 FVKESK. V gave up 3 bases and J gave up 8 bases, with 7 bases separating them. CDR3 sequence reads: CASSHRGGYTF. The CDR3 bases are TGTGCCAGCAGCCACAGGGGCGGCTACACCTTC.

The V gene is TRBV7-9, the J gene TRBJ2-6; perhaps TRBD1 as D (5 bases). Trimming shortened V by 5 bases and J by 4 bases, and 6 bases separated the two germline ends. Germline CDR1 is SEHNR and CDR2 is FQNEAQ (reference sequence). The CDR3 is 13 residues long. The CDR3 DNA follows: TGTGCCAGCAGCCAGGGCGGGGCCAACGTCCTGACTTTC. It is translated as CASSQGGANVLTF. Variable domain in full (rest from reference TRBV7-9 and TRBJ2-6): DTGVSQNPRHKITKRGQNVTFRCDPISEHNRLYWYRQTLGQGPEFLTYFQNEAQLEKSRLLSDRFSAERPKGSFSTLEIQRTEQGDSAMYLCASSQGGANVLTFGAGSRLTVL.

The J gene is TRBJ2-7, the V gene TRBV2; maybe TRBD1 (6 bases). Germline assignment: CDR1 SNHLY and CDR2 FYNNEI. V dropped 0 bases and J dropped 3 bases, with 12 bases sitting between them. This CDR3 has 15 residues. Here the CDR3 DNA reads TGTGCCAGCAGTGAAGCCGTTATACAGGGCTACGAGCAGTACTTC. This gives the protein CASSEAVIQGYEQYF.

The chain links TRBV7-8 to TRBJ2-7, with TRBD2 as a possible D gene (7 bases). Per germline, CDR1 SGHVS and CDR2 FQNEAQ. V dropped 5 bases and J dropped 3 bases, with 11 bases sitting between them. The CDR3 is 13 amino acids. CDR3 DNA: TGTGCCAGCAGCCCGAGGGGGGGCTACGAGCAGTACTTC. Its protein product is CASSPRGGYEQYF.

The CDR3 DNA follows: TGTGCCAGCAGCTTGGCCTCAGCCCTCTATGGCTACACCTTC. This gives the protein CASSLASALYGYTF. This rearrangement joins TRBV5-4 to TRBJ1-2, with D unresolved. Trimming pared 0 bases from V and 4 bases from J, leaving 10 bases between. Germline V gene sequence: CDR1 SGHNT, CDR2 YYREEE (reference sequence). The CDR3 contains 14 residues.

This sequence joins TRBV19 and TRBJ1-4; the D is unclear. CDR3 length equals 15 residues. The germline V gene encodes CDR1 LNHDA and CDR2 SQIVND (reference sequence). V was clipped by 3 bases and J by 2 bases, with 10 bases between them. CDR3 coding DNA: TGTGCCAGTAGTATCTCTGTGGGGACTAATGAAAAACTGTTTTTT. Translating gives CASSISVGTNEKLFF.

V is TRBV6-6 and J is TRBJ1-2; D is ambiguous. Trimming took off 7 bases at V and 4 bases at J, with 10 bases between the two ends. Per the germline V gene, CDR1 is MNHNY and CDR2 is SVGAGI (reference sequence). This CDR3 is built from 12 residues. CDR3 loop: CASTGLSYGYTF. CDR3 bases: TGTGCCAGCACAGGCCTTAGCTATGGCTACACCTTC.

DNA of the CDR3: TGCGCCAGCAGCCTGGACAGGAACAATCAGCCCCAGCATTTT. The encoded protein is CASSLDRNNQPQHF. The genes are TRBV5-1 and TRBJ1-5, with 7 bases fitting TRBD1. The CDR3 has 14 residues. The V gene end was trimmed by 4 bases and the J gene end by 3 bases; junction bases not matched to a gene: 4. The germline CDR1 and CDR2 sequences are SGHRS and YFSETQ. The whole variable domain, remainder taken from reference TRBV5-1 and TRBJ1-5, is KAGVTQTPRYLIKTRGQQVTLSCSPISGHRSVSWYQQTPGQGLQFLFEYFSETQRNKGNFPGRFSGRQFSNSRSEMNVSTLELGDSALYLCASSLDRNNQPQHFGDGTRLSIL.

The rearrangement uses TRBV19 and TRBJ1-5, with TRBD1 identical over 8 bases. V was pared by 6 bases and J by 4 bases, with 5 bases of the junction left unmatched. In germline, CDR1 is LNHDA, CDR2 SQIVND (reference sequence). The CDR3 extends over 14 amino acids. The CDR3 spells CASSGTGGNQPQHF. The CDR3 nucleotides read TGTGCCAGTAGCGGGACAGGAGGGAATCAGCCCCAGCATTTT. Full variable domain (remainder filled in from reference TRBV19 and TRBJ1-5): DGGITQSPKYLFRKEGQNVTLSCEQNLNHDAMYWYRQDPGQGLRLIYYSQIVNDFQKGDIAEGYSVSREKKESFPLTVTSAQKNPTAFYLCASSGTGGNQPQHFGDGTRLSIL.

The V and J genes are TRBV6-6 and TRBJ1-1; TRBD1 matches at 9 bases. The CDR3 is 13 residues long. Trimming cost V 6 bases and J 8 bases; bases outside gene matches: 7. The germline gives CDR1 MNHNY, CDR2 SVGAGI (reference sequence). CDR3 DNA sequence: TGTGCCAGCAGATTTAACAGGGGGCGCGAAGCTTTCTTT. It is translated as CASRFNRGREAFF.

The chain uses TRBV6-5 and TRBJ1-1; the D is unclear. V was cut by 4 bases and J by 7 bases, with 13 bases left in between. The CDR3 extends over 13 amino acids. Germline CDR1 reads MNHEY; CDR2 reads SVGAGI. Written as DNA, the CDR3 is TGTGCCAGCAGTTCCACAGCGGAGGGTGAAGCTTTCTTT. It translates to CASSSTAEGEAFF.

The gene calls are TRBV7-2 and TRBJ1-1; 7 bases fit TRBD1. Germline values: CDR1 SGHTA, CDR2 FQGNSA. Trimming took 4 bases from V and 11 from J; bases not matched to a gene: 16. The CDR3 totals 15 residues. The CDR3 coding sequence is TGTGCCAGCAGCTCCACCCAACAGGGGAGAAGGGATGCTTTCTTT. It is translated as CASSSTQQGRRDAFF.

The table lists this clone with a count of one. The chain recombines TRBV6-5 with TRBJ1-6; TRBD1 aligns across 8 bases. V shed 4 bases and J 7 bases; nucleotides not matched to a gene: 3. The CDR3 extends over 14 amino acids. Germline V gives CDR1 MNHEY, CDR2 SVGAGI. The CDR3 DNA reads TGTGCCAGCAGTTTTGACAGGGGAAATTCACCCCTCCACTTT. It codes for CASSFDRGNSPLHF.

V gene TRBV6-5 combines with J gene TRBJ1-2; 7 bases line up with TRBD1. Germline V gene data show CDR1 as MNHEY and CDR2 as SVGAGI. CDR3 size: 13 residues. The V and J ends lost 4 bases and 4 bases, in that order; junction bases with no gene match: 3. CDR3 residues: CASSSGDSYGYTF. The CDR3 DNA sequence: TGTGCCAGCAGTTCCGGGGACAGCTATGGCTACACCTTC.

The chain combines TRBV11-3 with TRBJ1-3; no clear D. This CDR3 contains 15 residues. CDR1 is SGHNT, CDR2 YENEEA, per germline. V lost 5 bases, J lost 0 bases, and 11 bases lay in between. Here the CDR3 reads CASSVLSNSGNTIYF. DNA for the CDR3: TGTGCCAGCAGCGTACTCAGCAACTCTGGAAACACCATATATTTT.

This rearrangement joins TRBV6-1 to TRBJ2-7; D tentatively reads TRBD1 or TRBD2 (5 bases each). V was pared by 4 bases and J by 3 bases, with 13 bases between. The CDR3 runs 14 residues. Germline lookup yields CDR1 MNHNS and CDR2 SASEGT. The CDR3 spells CASSASRDVYEQYF. The CDR3 nucleotides are TGTGCCAGCAGTGCGTCCCGGGACGTCTACGAGCAGTACTTC.

V is TRBV2 and J is TRBJ2-5; no reliable D call. This CDR3 is built from 13 residues. CDR1 and CDR2 (germline): SNHLY, FYNNEI. Trimming took 6 bases from V and 4 from J, leaving 12 bases between them. CDR3 DNA sequence: TGTGCCAGCAGACCGACACTTACAGAGACCCAGTACTTC. Protein sequence: CASRPTLTETQYF.

The chain recombines TRBV7-2 with TRBJ1-5; D gene uncertain. Germline-derived CDR1 and CDR2 are SGHTA and FQGNSA. V was clipped by 1 base and J by 0 bases, with 7 bases between them. The length of the CDR3 is 15 residues. CDR3 nucleotides: TGTGCCAGCAGCTTAGAGGGCAATAGCAATCAGCCCCAGCATTTT. Its protein is CASSLEGNSNQPQHF.

The rearrangement uses TRBV10-3 and TRBJ1-1; D remains unclear. This CDR3 has 14 amino acids. The V end lost 8 bases, the J end lost 1 base, and 14 bases lay between the germline ends. The V gene's germline CDR1 is ENHRY and CDR2 SYGVKD. CDR3 in DNA: TGTGCCATCGCTAAGGAGCGGGGGAACACTGAAGCTTTCTTT. Translated: CAIAKERGNTEAFF.

The V gene is TRBV7-3, the J gene TRBJ2-5; 7 bases align to TRBD1. CDR1 is SGHTA and CDR2 is FQGTGA in the germline V gene. V trimming: 2 bases; J trimming: 2 bases; junction bases outside the gene matches: 5. The CDR3 runs 15 residues. The CDR3, as DNA: TGTGCCAGCAGCTTACTTGGGACAGCTCAAGAGACCCAGTACTTC. Amino acids: CASSLLGTAQETQYF.

V is TRBV19 and J is TRBJ2-7, with D perhaps TRBD1 or TRBD2 (5 bases each). The V end was cut by 11 bases, the J end by 6 bases, with 20 bases between. CDR1 is LNHDA and CDR2 is SQIVND in the germline V gene (reference sequence). CDR3 length: 13 residues. The chain's CDR3 is CAGGNSTILEQYF. In DNA, the CDR3 is TGTGCCGGGGGAAACTCGACAATCCTCGAGCAGTACTTC.

The chain carries TRBV7-9 and TRBJ1-1, with a weak D call TRBD1 (6 bases). Germline lookup yields CDR1 SEHNR and CDR2 FQNEAQ (reference sequence). The length of the CDR3 is 18 residues. Trimming took 1 base from V and 0 from J, leaving 18 bases between them. CDR3 sequence: CASSLVAGTRTLNTEAFF. The CDR3 DNA sequence: TGTGCCAGCAGCTTAGTCGCCGGGACACGAACCCTGAACACTGAAGCTTTCTTT.

This clone was recorded a few times. The gene calls are TRBV14 and TRBJ1-1; D is possibly TRBD1 (6 bases). The V gene lost 6 bases and the J gene lost 0 bases, with 8 bases spanning the gap. CDR1 is SGHDN, CDR2 FVKESK, per germline. The length of the CDR3 is 13 residues. The CDR3 protein is CASRQGLNTEAFF. CDR3 DNA: TGTGCCAGCAGGCAGGGGCTGAACACTGAAGCTTTCTTT.

The rearrangement uses TRBV6-6 and TRBJ1-4; a weak D match, TRBD1 (5 bases). V lost 0 bases and J 7 bases, leaving 15 bases between the germline ends. The CDR3 contains 16 residues. Germline loops: CDR1 MNHNY, CDR2 SVGAGI (reference sequence). This CDR3 reads CASSYSNPGRAEKLFF. The CDR3 DNA reads as TGTGCCAGCAGTTACTCGAATCCAGGGCGGGCTGAAAAACTGTTTTTT.

The chain couples TRBV6-5 to TRBJ2-1; no clear D. Germline values: CDR1 MNHEY, CDR2 SVGAGI. This CDR3 comprises 13 residues. V lost 8 bases, J lost 12 bases, and 20 bases lay in between. The CDR3 DNA reads TGTGCCAGCTCTCCCGGGTCCTACTCCCCGCAGTTCTTC. This encodes CASSPGSYSPQFF.

The CDR3 DNA sequence: TGTGCCAGCACTGGTACCAAAAACTACGAGCAGTACTTC. Encoded protein: CASTGTKNYEQYF. The chain carries TRBV7-9 and TRBJ2-7; D not certain. Germline assignment: CDR1 SEHNR and CDR2 FQNEAQ (reference sequence). With 7 bases removed from V and 3 bases from J, the gap between germline ends came to 13 bases. This CDR3 spans 13 amino acids.